Below are 19 T cell receptor beta chains sequenced from a single sample in a study of CD8 T cells in Susac syndrome. A quantity of roughly 0.5 to 1 ug RNA underwent reverse transcription using random hexamers. MiXCR, run by TCRdb on the immunoSEQ multiplex PCR reads, gives a single entry per CDR3 protein. The profile covers about 290,000 distinct CDR3 sequences, with 89% appearing a single time and 0.18% taken by the ten largest. The sequenced material came from CD8+ T cells from PBMCs. The receptors originated from a human donor with multiple sclerosis.

The V call is TRBV4-3, the J call TRBJ2-7; possibly TRBD1 or TRBD2 for D (5 bases each). V gave up 1 base and J gave up 3 bases, with 13 bases separating them. Germline CDR1 reads LGHNA; CDR2 reads YSLEER. The CDR3 spans 15 residues. CDR3 bases: TGCGCCAGCAGCCAAGCCCGGGGCCCTCGCTACGAGCAGTACTTC. Its translation is CASSQARGPRYEQYF.

V usage is TRBV9 and J usage is TRBJ2-7; the D gene is possibly TRBD1 (6 bases). This CDR3 has 14 residues. V shed 0 bases and J shed 4 bases, with 11 bases lying between them. Germline V CDR1 and CDR2: SGDLS, YYNGEE. The chain's CDR3 is CASSVGQDQYEQYF. The DNA for the CDR3 is TGTGCCAGCAGCGTAGGACAGGATCAATACGAGCAGTACTTC. The whole variable domain, filled in from reference TRBV9 and TRBJ2-7, reads DSGVTQTPKHLITATGQRVTLRCSPRSGDLSVYWYQQSLDQGLQFLIQYYNGEERAKGNILERFSAQQFPDLHSELNLSSLELGDSALYFCASSVGQDQYEQYFGPGTRLTVT.

The chain carries TRBV6-2 or TRBV6-3 and TRBJ2-1; the D is unclear. Trimming removed 0 bases from V and 0 bases from J, with 9 bases in between. The CDR3 runs 16 residues. CDR1 is MNHEY, CDR2 SVGEGT, per germline. CDR3: CASSYSGLSSYNEQFF. In nucleotides, the CDR3 is TGTGCCAGCAGTTACTCGGGTCTCAGCTCCTACAATGAGCAGTTCTTC.

The chain joins TRBV28 to TRBJ2-1, with 7 bases matching TRBD1. The V and J ends lost 1 base and 10 bases, in that order; junction bases with no gene match: 4. The germline V gene has CDR1 MDHEN and CDR2 SYDVKM. The CDR3 has 13 residues. The CDR3 DNA is TGTGCCAGCAGTTTATACGTGACAGGGGAGCAGTTCTTC. Residues: CASSLYVTGEQFF.

This rearrangement joins TRBV4-3 to TRBJ2-1; 11 nucleotides align to TRBD1. The V gene's germline CDR1 is LGHNA and CDR2 YSLEER. The CDR3 consists of 17 residues. V lost 2 bases, J lost 7 bases, and 10 bases stayed unmatched. The CDR3 reads CASSQPHGQGAGNEQFF. The CDR3 DNA reads TGCGCCAGCAGCCAACCCCACGGACAGGGGGCTGGGAATGAGCAGTTCTTC.

V gene TRBV2 combines with J gene TRBJ2-7; TRBD2 agrees at 8 bases. Trimming removed 11 bases from V and 7 bases from J; junction bases left unmatched: 19. Germline V gene sequence: CDR1 SNHLY, CDR2 FYNNEI. The CDR3 consists of 15 residues. CDR3 sequence reads: CASPGGTPSSGEQYF. CDR3 nucleotides: TGTGCCTCCCCGGGAGGGACCCCATCATCAGGAGAGCAGTACTTC.

The V and J genes are TRBV5-4 and TRBJ2-3; no reliable D call. Trimming shortened V by 0 bases and J by 8 bases, and 4 bases separated the two germline ends. The CDR3 covers 11 residues. Germline V gene sequence: CDR1 SGHNT, CDR2 YYREEE (reference sequence). DNA for the CDR3: TGTGCCAGCAGCTTGGAGGGTACGCAGTATTTT. Residues: CASSLEGTQYF.

The V and J genes are TRBV28 and TRBJ1-1; D possibly corresponds to TRBD1 (5 bases). The CDR3 length is 14 residues. Germline V lookup: CDR1 MDHEN, CDR2 SYDVKM. The ends were cut back, 3 bases at V and 7 bases at J, with 15 bases in the middle. CDR3 amino acids: CASSLREGSNEAFF. CDR3 DNA sequence: TGTGCCAGCAGTTTGAGGGAGGGGAGTAATGAAGCTTTCTTT.

V gene TRBV14 combines with J gene TRBJ2-1; D assignment may be TRBD1 or TRBD2 (5 bases each). Germline V gives CDR1 SGHDN, CDR2 FVKESK. The CDR3 consists of 12 residues. Trimming took 3 bases from V and 15 from J, leaving 15 bases between them. This chain's CDR3 is CASSQGGASWFF. The DNA for the CDR3 is TGTGCCAGCAGCCAGGGTGGGGCTAGCTGGTTCTTC.

V gene TRBV19 combines with J gene TRBJ2-1; 11 positions match TRBD1. CDR3 size: 16 residues. In germline, CDR1 is LNHDA, CDR2 SQIVND (reference sequence). Unmatched junction bases numbered 12, after V lost 6 bases and J lost 8 bases. CDR3 nucleotides: TGTGCCAGTAGGACGGCCCGGGACAGGGGGATCTATGAGCAGTTCTTC. It yields the protein CASRTARDRGIYEQFF. The whole variable domain, remainder taken from reference TRBV19 and TRBJ2-1, is DGGITQSPKYLFRKEGQNVTLSCEQNLNHDAMYWYRQDPGQGLRLIYYSQIVNDFQKGDIAEGYSVSREKKESFPLTVTSAQKNPTAFYLCASRTARDRGIYEQFFGPGTRLTVL.

The chain links TRBV25-1 to TRBJ1-5; TRBD1 matches at 8 bases. The CDR3 runs to 15 residues. The trim removed 5 bases at V and 7 bases at J, leaving 10 bases unmatched. CDR1 MGHDK and CDR2 SYGVNS come from the germline V gene. The CDR3 spells CASSQGAGGSQPQHF. The DNA of the CDR3 is TGTGCCAGCAGTCAGGGGGCGGGGGGCAGCCAGCCCCAGCATTTT.

This chain uses TRBV12-3 or TRBV12-4 with TRBJ2-1, with unresolved D. Trimming shortened V by 3 bases and J by 9 bases, and 9 bases separated the two germline ends. The length of the CDR3 is 12 residues. CDR3 coding DNA: TGTGCCAGCAGTTTTGGGTCGGCTGAGCAGTTCTTC. Its translation is CASSFGSAEQFF.

The chain combines TRBV28 with TRBJ1-1, with no clear D. The CDR3 covers 13 residues. Germline loops: CDR1 MDHEN, CDR2 SYDVKM. The germline V and J ends were trimmed by 3 bases and 3 bases, with 8 bases remaining between them. CDR3 nucleotide sequence: TGTGCCAGCAGTTTTAGCTGGGACACTGAAGCTTTCTTT. This sequence encodes CASSFSWDTEAFF.

Details on this clonotype: Lacking the conserved final phenylalanine or tryptophan, this CDR3 likely reflects a read error. In nucleotides, the CDR3 is TGCAGCGTTGTCTCCGTCTATGGCTACACCTCC. Its protein is CSVVSVYGYTS. The chain combines TRBV29-1 with TRBJ1-2; no reliable D call. The germline CDR1 and CDR2 sequences are SQVTM and ANQGSEA. The CDR3 totals 11 residues. Trimming took 4 bases from V and 4 from J, leaving 7 bases between them.

The rearrangement uses TRBV9 and TRBJ2-3; 8 bases align to TRBD2. There are 15 residues in the CDR3. Losses at the gene ends were 0 bases for V and 4 bases for J; bases not matched to a gene: 4. Germline CDR1 is SGDLS and CDR2 is YYNGEE. The CDR3: CASSVEGLGADTQYF. In nucleotides, the CDR3 is TGTGCCAGCAGCGTAGAGGGACTAGGGGCAGATACGCAGTATTTT. Filled out from reference TRBV9 and TRBJ2-3, the complete variable domain reads DSGVTQTPKHLITATGQRVTLRCSPRSGDLSVYWYQQSLDQGLQFLIQYYNGEERAKGNILERFSAQQFPDLHSELNLSSLELGDSALYFCASSVEGLGADTQYFGPGTRLTVL.

The rearrangement uses TRBV3-1 and TRBJ2-2; TRBD1 matches 10 bases. The CDR3 loop spans 19 amino acids. J was trimmed by 2 bases and V by 1 base; bases with no gene match: 10. Germline CDR1 is LGHDT and CDR2 is YNNKEL (reference sequence). The CDR3 is CASSQVWDRGPQNTGELFF. The CDR3 DNA is TGTGCCAGCAGCCAAGTTTGGGACAGGGGACCACAAAACACCGGGGAGCTGTTTTTT.

The J gene is TRBJ2-7, the V gene TRBV6-2 or TRBV6-3; 13 bases fit TRBD2. Germline assignment: CDR1 MNHEY and CDR2 SVGEGT. J gave up 2 bases and V 4 bases, and 2 bases lay outside the gene matches. The CDR3 is made up of 15 amino acids. In DNA, the CDR3 is TGTGCCAGCAGTTGGGGGACTAGCGGGACCTACGAGCAGTACTTC. Translated, it gives CASSWGTSGTYEQYF.

The rearrangement links TRBV11-2 to TRBJ2-7; TRBD1 matches at 7 bases. CDR3 length: 15 residues. The V and J ends lost 0 bases and 2 bases, in that order; junction bases with no gene match: 4. Germline CDR1 SGHAT, CDR2 FQNNGV. The CDR3 coding sequence is TGTGCCAGCAGCTTAGATGTAGGACAGGCCTACGAGCAGTACTTC. As protein: CASSLDVGQAYEQYF.

In this sample, this clonotype turned up once. The chain uses TRBV14 and TRBJ2-7; 7 nucleotides match TRBD2. CDR3 length equals 13 residues. The J segment lost 6 bases and the V segment lost 4 bases, leaving 6 bases of the junction unmatched. The germline V gene encodes CDR1 SGHDN and CDR2 FVKESK. The CDR3 DNA follows: TGTGCCAGCAGCCGAGCGGGATGGGGCGAGCAGTACTTC. It encodes CASSRAGWGEQYF.